The 16 T cell receptor beta chains listed next were all sequenced from one sample in a study of blood T cell repertoires in COVID-19. TCRdb's copy holds only in-frame clones and misses some; the assay was immunoSEQ multiplex PCR. Of some 240,000 clones detected, 75% to 90% appear once; the ten largest clones hold approximately 7.6%. Sequenced material: peripheral blood. Every receptor here comes from a man aged 55 to 70 who had recovered from COVID-19.

The CDR3 sequence: CASSAGTTDTGELFF. For the CDR3, the DNA is TGTGCCAGCAGCGCCGGGACTACCGACACCGGGGAGCTGTTTTTT. The chain employs TRBV7-9 and TRBJ2-2; 7 bases are a match to TRBD2. Germline-derived CDR1 and CDR2 are SEHNR and FQNEAQ (reference sequence). The CDR3 runs to 15 residues. Trimming cost V 5 bases and J 3 bases; bases outside gene matches: 6.

V gene TRBV3-1 (or the pseudogene TRBV3-2) combines with J gene TRBJ2-4, with D uncertain. Trimming pared 2 bases from V and 9 bases from J, leaving 8 bases between. The V gene's germline CDR1 is LGHDT and CDR2 YNNKEL (reference sequence). The CDR3 is made up of 12 amino acids. The CDR3 DNA sequence: TGTGCCAGCAGCCAACACGCCGGCATTCAGTACTTC. Residues: CASSQHAGIQYF.

This clone was detected once. The junction departs from the called germline gene at one end, perhaps through a read error. This sequence joins TRBV7-8 and TRBJ2-3; the match to TRBD2 covers 12 bases. Germline lookup yields CDR1 SGHVS and CDR2 FQNEAQ. CDR3 size: 15 residues. Written as DNA, the CDR3 is TGTGCCAGCAGCCTAGCGGGGGGGCCCCCAGATACGCAGTATTTT. Protein product: CASSLAGGPPDTQYF.

This clone showed up just a few times. The chain employs TRBV6-5 and TRBJ1-5; 8 bases are shared with TRBD1. Germline V lookup: CDR1 MNHEY, CDR2 SVGAGI. This CDR3 is built from 13 residues. Trimming at V came to 6 bases and at J to 5 bases, leaving 3 bases not matched to a gene. The CDR3: CASRGQAYQPQHF. CDR3 DNA sequence: TGTGCCAGCAGGGGACAGGCCTATCAGCCCCAGCATTTT.

The V gene is TRBV10-1, the J gene TRBJ2-3, with a weak D call TRBD1 (5 bases). CDR3 size: 16 residues. Trimming shortened V by 4 bases and J by 0 bases, and 14 bases separated the two germline ends. The germline gives CDR1 WNHNN, CDR2 SYGVQD (reference sequence). The CDR3 reads CASSASRAPSTDTQYF. The CDR3 bases are TGCGCCAGCAGTGCATCCAGGGCTCCTAGCACAGATACGCAGTATTTT.

The chain couples TRBV6-5 to TRBJ1-2, with 8 bases fitting TRBD1. The CDR3 extends over 14 amino acids. The ends lost 7 bases at V and 4 bases at J; junction bases unmatched: 8. The germline V gene encodes CDR1 MNHEY and CDR2 SVGAGI. CDR3 sequence (DNA): TGTGCCAGCACCCCGACAGGGGCCCTCTATGGCTACACCTTC. Its protein product is CASTPTGALYGYTF.

This chain links TRBV18 with TRBJ2-7; D is unresolved. Germline V CDR1 and CDR2: KGHSH, LQKENI. Trimming pared 1 base from V and 3 bases from J, leaving 7 bases between. The CDR3 has 13 amino acids. CDR3 sequence reads: CASSPLSSYEQYF. Written as DNA, the CDR3 is TGTGCCAGCTCACCACTTAGCAGCTACGAGCAGTACTTC.

This clone occurred a few times. This sequence joins TRBV6-5 and TRBJ2-7, with D possibly matching TRBD2 (5 bases). Per the germline V gene, CDR1 is MNHEY and CDR2 is SVGAGI. Trimming took 6 bases from V and 2 from J, leaving 14 bases between them. The CDR3 spans 14 residues. The CDR3 reads CASSGFRETYEQYF. The CDR3 DNA reads TGTGCCAGCAGCGGCTTTCGGGAAACCTACGAGCAGTACTTC.

The table lists this clone with a few counts. The chain links TRBV5-1 to TRBJ2-2; D not certain. The ends were cut back, 0 bases at V and 6 bases at J, with 3 bases in the middle. Germline CDR1 is SGHRS and CDR2 is YFSETQ. CDR3 size: 12 residues. The CDR3 region has the DNA TGCGCCAGCAGCTTGGTCGCCGGGGAGCTGTTTTTT. This translates into CASSLVAGELFF.

The chain carries TRBV9 and TRBJ2-1, with D perhaps TRBD1 (7 bases). CDR3 length: 17 amino acids. Germline lookup yields CDR1 SGDLS and CDR2 YYNGEE. Deletions cut 3 bases from V and 2 bases from J, with 18 bases between. The CDR3 bases are TGTGCCAGCAGCGGACGAGGAGGGGACAGTCCCTACAATGAGCAGTTCTTC. Protein: CASSGRGGDSPYNEQFF.

The chain recombines TRBV6-6 with TRBJ2-6; tentative D call: TRBD1 (6 bases). Trimming shortened V by 7 bases and J by 2 bases, and 12 bases separated the two germline ends. This CDR3 is 15 amino acids long. CDR1 MNHNY and CDR2 SVGAGI come from the germline V gene (reference sequence). The CDR3 loop reads CASTQGNTGANVLTF. CDR3 coding DNA: TGTGCCAGCACCCAGGGGAATACTGGGGCCAACGTCCTGACTTTC.

This rearrangement joins TRBV6-5 to TRBJ1-6; TRBD1 is a possible D gene (5 bases). Germline values: CDR1 MNHEY, CDR2 SVGAGI. The V end was cut by 7 bases, the J end by 4 bases, with 11 bases between. The CDR3 consists of 14 residues. The CDR3 region is CASNRAGYNSPLHF. In DNA form, the CDR3 reads TGTGCCAGCAATCGGGCAGGGTATAATTCACCCCTCCACTTT.

V is TRBV11-2 and J is TRBJ2-7; TRBD2 agrees at 7 bases. Germline CDR1 is SGHAT and CDR2 is FQNNGV. Trimming took 0 bases from V and 12 from J; bases not matched to a gene: 8. This CDR3 contains 13 residues. The CDR3 coding sequence is TGTGCCAGCAGCTTAGAAGGGAGGGGCAGCCGGTACGTC. Protein: CASSLEGRGSRYV.

The V call is TRBV5-1, the J call TRBJ1-1; D is uncertain. CDR3 length: 13 amino acids. CDR1 is SGHRS, CDR2 YFSETQ, per germline. Trimming took 2 bases from V and 4 from J, leaving 9 bases between them. The CDR3 region has the DNA TGCGCCAGCAGCTTCTCCGGTCGCACTGAAGCTTTCTTT. Protein sequence: CASSFSGRTEAFF.

This clone was seen only a few times. The chain uses TRBV2 and TRBJ2-7, with 9 bases identical to TRBD2. Germline V CDR1 and CDR2: SNHLY, FYNNEI. Trimming removed 7 bases from V and 4 bases from J; junction bases left unmatched: 8. The CDR3 runs 14 residues. CDR3 DNA: TGTGCCAGCAAGGTAGCGGGGGTAGTGTACGAGCAGTACTTC. The encoded protein is CASKVAGVVYEQYF.

Here the CDR3 reads CASSRDRGGPQHF. The CDR3 DNA reads as TGTGCCAGCAGTCGTGACAGGGGTGGGCCCCAGCATTTT. V gene TRBV5-6 combines with J gene TRBJ1-5, with TRBD1 matching 8 bases. Germline CDR1 reads SGHDT; CDR2 reads YYEEEE. Losses at the gene ends were 5 bases for V and 9 bases for J; bases not matched to a gene: 7. The length of the CDR3 is 13 residues.